The clone carrying this T cell receptor beta chain was found a few times. The source of the sample is a study of CD8 T cells in Susac syndrome. Negative isolation yielded CD8+ and CD4+ T cells; FACS enriched TEMRA cells. The germline CDR1 and CDR2 sequences are GTSNPN and SVGIG (reference sequence). The CDR3 spans 12 residues. Trimming left V 1 base short and J 2 bases short, with 6 bases between. cDNA came from roughly 0.53 to 1 ug RNA primed by random hexamers. MiXCR was run by TCRdb on the immunoSEQ multiplex PCR reads, yielding one entry per CDR3 protein. This table holds approximately 190,000 distinct CDR3 sequences, roughly 95% found once.

The chain recombines TRBV30 with TRBJ2-7, with D possibly matching TRBD2 (6 bases). Sequenced sample: CD4+ T cells from PBMCs. The sequence derives from a human donor with Susac syndrome. This CDR3 is CAWSGGTYEQYF. CDR3 bases: TGTGCCTGGAGTGGCGGGACCTACGAGCAGTACTTC.